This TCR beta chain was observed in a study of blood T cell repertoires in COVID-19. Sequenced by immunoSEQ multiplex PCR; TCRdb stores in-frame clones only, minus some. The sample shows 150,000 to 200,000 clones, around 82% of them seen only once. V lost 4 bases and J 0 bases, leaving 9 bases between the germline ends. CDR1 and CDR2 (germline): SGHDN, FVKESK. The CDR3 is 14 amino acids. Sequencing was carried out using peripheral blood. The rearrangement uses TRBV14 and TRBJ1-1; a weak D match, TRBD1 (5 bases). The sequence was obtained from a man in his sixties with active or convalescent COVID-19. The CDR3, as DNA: TGTGCCAGCAGCCGACAGAGCATGAACACTGAAGCTTTCTTT. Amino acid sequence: CASSRQSMNTEAFF.